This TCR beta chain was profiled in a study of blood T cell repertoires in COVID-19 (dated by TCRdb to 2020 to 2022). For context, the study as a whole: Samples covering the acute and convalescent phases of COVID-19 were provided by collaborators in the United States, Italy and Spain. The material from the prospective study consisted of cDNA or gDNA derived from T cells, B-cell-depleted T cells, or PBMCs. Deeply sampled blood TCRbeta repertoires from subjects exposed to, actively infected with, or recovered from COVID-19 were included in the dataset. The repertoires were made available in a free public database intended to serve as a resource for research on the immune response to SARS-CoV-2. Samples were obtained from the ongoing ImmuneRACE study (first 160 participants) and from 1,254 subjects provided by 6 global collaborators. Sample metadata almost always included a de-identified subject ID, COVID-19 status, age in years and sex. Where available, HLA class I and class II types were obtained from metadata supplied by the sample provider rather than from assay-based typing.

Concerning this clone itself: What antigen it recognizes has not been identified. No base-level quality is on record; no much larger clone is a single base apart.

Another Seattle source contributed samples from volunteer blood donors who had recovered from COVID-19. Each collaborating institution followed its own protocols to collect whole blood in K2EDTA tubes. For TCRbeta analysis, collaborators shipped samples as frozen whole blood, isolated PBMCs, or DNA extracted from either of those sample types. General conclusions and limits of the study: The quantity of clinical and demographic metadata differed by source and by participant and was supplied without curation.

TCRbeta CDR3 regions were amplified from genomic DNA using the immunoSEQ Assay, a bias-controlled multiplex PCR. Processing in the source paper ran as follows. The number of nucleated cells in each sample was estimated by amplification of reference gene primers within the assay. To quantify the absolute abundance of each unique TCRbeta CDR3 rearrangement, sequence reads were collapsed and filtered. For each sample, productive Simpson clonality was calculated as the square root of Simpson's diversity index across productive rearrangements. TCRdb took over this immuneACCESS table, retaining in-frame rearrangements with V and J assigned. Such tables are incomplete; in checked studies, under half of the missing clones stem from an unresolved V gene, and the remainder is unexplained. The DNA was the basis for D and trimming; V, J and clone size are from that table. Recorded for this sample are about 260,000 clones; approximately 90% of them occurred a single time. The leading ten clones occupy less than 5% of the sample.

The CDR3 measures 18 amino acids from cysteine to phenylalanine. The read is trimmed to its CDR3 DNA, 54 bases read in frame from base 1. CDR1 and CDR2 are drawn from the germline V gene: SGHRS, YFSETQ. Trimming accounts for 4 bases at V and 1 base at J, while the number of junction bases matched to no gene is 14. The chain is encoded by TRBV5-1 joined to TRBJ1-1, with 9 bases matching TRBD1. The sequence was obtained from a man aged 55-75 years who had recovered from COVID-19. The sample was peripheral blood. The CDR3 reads CASSPRPGTGNGNTEAFF. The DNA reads TGCGCCAGCAGCCCACGTCCCGGGACAGGGAACGGGAACACTGAAGCTTTCTTT.